This TCR beta chain was sequenced for a study of blood T cell repertoires in COVID-19. The wider study: The United States, Italy and Spain provided the acute and convalescent COVID-19 samples.

This CDR3 spans 13 amino acids. The germline gives CDR1 LNHDA, CDR2 SQIVND (reference sequence). The germline V and J ends were trimmed by 9 bases and 0 bases, with 9 bases remaining between them. The method was immunoSEQ multiplex PCR; TCRdb's version includes in-frame clones alone and lacks a portion of them. The sample shows 290,000 or so clones, almost 85% of them seen only once. The clonotype originates from a man over 45 with active or convalescent COVID-19. The specimen was peripheral blood. This chain uses TRBV19 with TRBJ1-3; TRBD1 might be the D (6 bases). DNA for the CDR3: TGTGCCAGCGTAGGGGGCTCTGGAAACACCATATATTTT. This gives the protein CASVGGSGNTIYF.